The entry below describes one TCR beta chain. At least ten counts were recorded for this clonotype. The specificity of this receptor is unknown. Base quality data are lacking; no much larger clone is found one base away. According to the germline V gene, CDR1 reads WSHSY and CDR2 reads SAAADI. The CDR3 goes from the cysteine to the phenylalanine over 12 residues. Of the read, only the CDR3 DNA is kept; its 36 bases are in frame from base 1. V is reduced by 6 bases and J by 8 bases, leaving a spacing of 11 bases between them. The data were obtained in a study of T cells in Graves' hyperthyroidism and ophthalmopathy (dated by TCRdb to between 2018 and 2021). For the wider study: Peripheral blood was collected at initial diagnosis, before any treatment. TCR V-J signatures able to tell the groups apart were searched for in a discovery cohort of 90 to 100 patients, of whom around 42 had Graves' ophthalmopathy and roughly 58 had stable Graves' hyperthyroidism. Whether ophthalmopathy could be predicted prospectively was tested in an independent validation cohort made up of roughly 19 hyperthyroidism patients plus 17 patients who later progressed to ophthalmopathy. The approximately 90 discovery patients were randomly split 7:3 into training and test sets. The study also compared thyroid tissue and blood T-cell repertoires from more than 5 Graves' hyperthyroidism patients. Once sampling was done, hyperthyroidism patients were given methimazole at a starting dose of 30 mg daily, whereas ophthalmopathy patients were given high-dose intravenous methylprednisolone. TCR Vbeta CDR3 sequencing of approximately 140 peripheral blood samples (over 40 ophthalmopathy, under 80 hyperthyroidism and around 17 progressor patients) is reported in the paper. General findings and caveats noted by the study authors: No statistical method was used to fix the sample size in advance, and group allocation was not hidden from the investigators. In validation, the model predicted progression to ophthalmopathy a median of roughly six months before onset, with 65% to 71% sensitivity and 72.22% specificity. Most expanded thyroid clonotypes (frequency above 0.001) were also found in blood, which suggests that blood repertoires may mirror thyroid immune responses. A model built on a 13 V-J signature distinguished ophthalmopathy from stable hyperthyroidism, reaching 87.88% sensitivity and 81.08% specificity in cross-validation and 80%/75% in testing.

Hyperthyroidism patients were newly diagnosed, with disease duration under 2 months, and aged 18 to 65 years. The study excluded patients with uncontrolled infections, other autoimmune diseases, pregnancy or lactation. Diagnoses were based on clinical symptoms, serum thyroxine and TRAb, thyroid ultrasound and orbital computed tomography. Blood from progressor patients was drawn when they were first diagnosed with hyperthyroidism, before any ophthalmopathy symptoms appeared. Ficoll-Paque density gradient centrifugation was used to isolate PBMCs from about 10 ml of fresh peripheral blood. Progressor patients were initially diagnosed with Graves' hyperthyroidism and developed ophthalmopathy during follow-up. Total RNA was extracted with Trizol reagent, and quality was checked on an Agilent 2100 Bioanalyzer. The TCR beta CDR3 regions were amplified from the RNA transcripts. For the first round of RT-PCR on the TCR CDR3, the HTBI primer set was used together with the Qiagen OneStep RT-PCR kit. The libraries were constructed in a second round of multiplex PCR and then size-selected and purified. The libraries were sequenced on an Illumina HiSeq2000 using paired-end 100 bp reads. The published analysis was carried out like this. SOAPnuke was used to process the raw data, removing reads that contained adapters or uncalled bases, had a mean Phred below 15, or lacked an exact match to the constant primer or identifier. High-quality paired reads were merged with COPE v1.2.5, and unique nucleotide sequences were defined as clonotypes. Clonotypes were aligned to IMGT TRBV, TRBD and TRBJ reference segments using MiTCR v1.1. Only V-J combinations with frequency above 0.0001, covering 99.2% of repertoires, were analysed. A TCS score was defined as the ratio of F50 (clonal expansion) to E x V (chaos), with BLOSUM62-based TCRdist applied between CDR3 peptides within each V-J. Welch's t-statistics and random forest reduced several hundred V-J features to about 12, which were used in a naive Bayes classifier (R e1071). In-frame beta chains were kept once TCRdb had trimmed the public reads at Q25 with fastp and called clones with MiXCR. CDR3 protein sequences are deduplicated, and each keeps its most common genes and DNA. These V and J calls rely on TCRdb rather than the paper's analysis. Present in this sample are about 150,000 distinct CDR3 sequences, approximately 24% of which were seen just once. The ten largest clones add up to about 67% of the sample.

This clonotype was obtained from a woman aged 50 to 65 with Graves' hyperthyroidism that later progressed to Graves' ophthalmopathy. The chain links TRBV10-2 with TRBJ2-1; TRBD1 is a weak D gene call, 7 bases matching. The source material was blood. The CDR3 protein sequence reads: CASSIRGDEQFF. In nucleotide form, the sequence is TGCGCCAGCAGCATCAGGGGGGATGAGCAGTTCTTC.